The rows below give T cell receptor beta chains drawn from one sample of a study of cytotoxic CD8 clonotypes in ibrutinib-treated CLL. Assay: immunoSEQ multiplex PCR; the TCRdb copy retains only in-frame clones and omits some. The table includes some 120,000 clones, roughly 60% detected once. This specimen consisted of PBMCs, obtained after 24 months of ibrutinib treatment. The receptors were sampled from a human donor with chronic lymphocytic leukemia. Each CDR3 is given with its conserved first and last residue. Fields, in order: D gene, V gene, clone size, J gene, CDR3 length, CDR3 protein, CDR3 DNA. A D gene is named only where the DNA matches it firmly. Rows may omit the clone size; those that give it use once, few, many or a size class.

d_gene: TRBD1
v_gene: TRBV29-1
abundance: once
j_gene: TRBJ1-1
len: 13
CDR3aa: CSAQGARNTEAFF
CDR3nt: TGCAGCGCCCAGGGGGCGCGGAACACTGAAGCTTTCTTT

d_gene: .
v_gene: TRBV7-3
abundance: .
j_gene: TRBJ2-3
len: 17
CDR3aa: CASSLRPGPGGTDTQYF
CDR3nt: TGTGCCAGCAGTTTACGACCGGGGCCCGGAGGAACAGATACGCAGTATTTT

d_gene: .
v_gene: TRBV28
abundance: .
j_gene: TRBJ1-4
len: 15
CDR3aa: CASTWGGATNEKLFF
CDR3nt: TGTGCCAGCACCTGGGGGGGTGCAACTAATGAAAAACTGTTTTTT

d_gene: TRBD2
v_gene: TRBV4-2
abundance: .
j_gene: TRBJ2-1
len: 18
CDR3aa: CASSHPTVRTSEYNEQFF
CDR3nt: TGTGCCAGCAGCCATCCCACGGTTCGTACTAGCGAGTACAATGAGCAGTTCTTC

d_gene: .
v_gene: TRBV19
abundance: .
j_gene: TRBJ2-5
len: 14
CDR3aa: CASSALQGQETQYF
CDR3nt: TGTGCCAGTAGTGCCCTACAGGGTCAAGAGACCCAGTACTTC

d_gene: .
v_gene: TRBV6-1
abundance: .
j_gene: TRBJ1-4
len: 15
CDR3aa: CASRLSGEWSEKLFF
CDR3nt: TGTGCCAGCAGGCTATCAGGGGAATGGAGTGAAAAACTGTTTTTT

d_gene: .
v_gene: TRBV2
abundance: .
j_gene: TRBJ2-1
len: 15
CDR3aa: CASRPMASSYNEQFF
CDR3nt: TGTGCCAGCAGGCCCATGGCGAGCTCCTACAATGAGCAGTTCTTC

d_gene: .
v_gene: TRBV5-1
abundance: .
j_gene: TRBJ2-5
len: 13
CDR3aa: CASSLQAGETQYF
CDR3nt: TGCGCCAGCAGCTTACAGGCTGGGGAGACCCAGTACTTC

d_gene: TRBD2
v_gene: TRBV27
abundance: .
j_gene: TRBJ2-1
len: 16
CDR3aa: CASSLVRAGGPNEQFF
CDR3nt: TGTGCCAGCAGTTTGGTAAGAGCGGGGGGGCCCAATGAGCAGTTCTTC

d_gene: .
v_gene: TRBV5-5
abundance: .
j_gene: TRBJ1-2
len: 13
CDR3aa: CASSRDPGSGYTF
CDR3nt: TGTGCCAGCAGCCGTGACCCAGGTAGTGGCTACACCTTC

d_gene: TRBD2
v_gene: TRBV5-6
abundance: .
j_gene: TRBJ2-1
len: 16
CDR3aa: CASSSWREGTINEQFF
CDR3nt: TGTGCCAGCAGCTCTTGGAGGGAGGGAACGATCAATGAGCAGTTCTTC

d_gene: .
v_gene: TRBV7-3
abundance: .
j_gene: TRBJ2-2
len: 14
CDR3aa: CASTDRGPTGELFF
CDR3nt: TGTGCCAGCACCGATAGAGGACCCACCGGGGAGCTGTTTTTT

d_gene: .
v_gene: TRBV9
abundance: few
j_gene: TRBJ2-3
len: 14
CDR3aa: CASSPRGARDTQYF
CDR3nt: TGTGCCAGCAGCCCTCGGGGGGCGAGAGATACGCAGTATTTT

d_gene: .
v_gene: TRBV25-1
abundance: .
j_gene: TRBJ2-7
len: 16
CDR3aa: CASSDTRGRSSYEQYF
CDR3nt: TGTGCCAGCAGTGATACTAGGGGGAGAAGCTCCTACGAGCAGTACTTC

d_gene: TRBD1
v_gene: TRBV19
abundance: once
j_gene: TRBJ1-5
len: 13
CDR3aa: CATEDRPGQPQHF
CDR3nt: TGTGCCACCGAGGACAGGCCTGGGCAGCCCCAGCATTTT

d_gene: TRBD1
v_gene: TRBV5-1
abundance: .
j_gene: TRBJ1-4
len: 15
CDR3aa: CASSLTGGGEEKLFF
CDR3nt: TGCGCCAGCAGCTTGACAGGGGGCGGAGAAGAAAAACTGTTTTTT

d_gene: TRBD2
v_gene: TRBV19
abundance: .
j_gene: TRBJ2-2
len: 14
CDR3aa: CAGRTSGRTGELFF
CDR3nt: TGTGCCGGGAGGACTAGCGGTCGCACCGGGGAGCTGTTTTTT

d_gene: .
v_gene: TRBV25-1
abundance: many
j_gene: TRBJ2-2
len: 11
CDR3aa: CASKLTGELFF
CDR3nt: TGTGCCAGCAAACTCACCGGGGAGCTGTTTTTT

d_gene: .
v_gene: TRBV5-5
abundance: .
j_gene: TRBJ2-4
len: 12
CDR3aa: CASSPRGAPTYF
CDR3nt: TGTGCCAGCAGCCCCCGGGGAGCTCCTACGTACTTC

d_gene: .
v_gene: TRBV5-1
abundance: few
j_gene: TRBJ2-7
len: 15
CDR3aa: CASSLSGMGSYEQYF
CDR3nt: TGCGCCAGCAGCTTATCTGGGATGGGCTCCTACGAGCAGTACTTC

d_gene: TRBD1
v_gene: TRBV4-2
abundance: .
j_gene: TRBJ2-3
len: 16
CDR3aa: CASSPLRGQLTDTQYF
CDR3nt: TGTGCCAGCAGCCCTCTCCGGGGACAGCTCACAGATACGCAGTATTTT

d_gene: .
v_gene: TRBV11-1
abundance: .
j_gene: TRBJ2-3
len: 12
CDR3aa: CASSLWPDTQYF
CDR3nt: TGTGCCAGCAGCCTCTGGCCGGATACGCAGTATTTT

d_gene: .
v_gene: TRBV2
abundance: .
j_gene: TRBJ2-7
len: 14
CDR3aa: CASMTSTGLYEQYF
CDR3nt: TGTGCCAGCATGACCTCGACAGGACTCTACGAGCAGTACTTC